Ten or more counts support the clone carrying this TCR beta chain. Its antigen is currently unknown. TCRdb passed the reads through MiXCR, listing each CDR3 protein once. The data show almost 550,000 distinct CDR3 sequences, about 17% seen once. These data originate in a study of T cell repertoires in cytomegalovirus infection. The wider study: It can be stated that public TCR beta signatures indicated CMV infection as well as a matching HLA type.

Findings of the study overall: Clonotype analysis showed dominance of the ex vivo response by HLA-C-restricted CMV-specific TCR beta clonotypes.

The sequence was obtained from a human donor in good health (CMV status not recorded). Some clones in this sample may be carry-over from other donors' samples. Input material: CD8+ T cells from PBMCs.

The CDR3 reads CASSLATSYEQYF. DNA for the CDR3: TGTGCCAGCAGCTTAGCAACATCCTACGAGCAGTACTTC. The chain combines TRBV7-6 with TRBJ2-7, with unresolved D. Trimming shortened V by 0 bases and J by 1 base, and 4 bases separated the two germline ends. Germline CDR1 reads SGHVS; CDR2 reads FNYEAQ. The length of the CDR3 is 13 residues.